In its sample, the clone carrying this T cell receptor beta chain was seen once. This sample's time point: blood from clinic visit 5 months post-surgery; TSC patient then seizure free. V lost 8 bases, J lost 7 bases, and 16 bases stayed unmatched. The CDR3 length is 16 residues. Germline V CDR1 and CDR2: MNHEY, SMNVEV (reference sequence). The data were taken from a study of brain T cells in children with intractable seizures. Sequencing was performed with immunoSEQ multiplex PCR; in TCRdb, only in-frame clones are kept and a portion is missing. The sample gives around 340,000 clones, about 94% of which show up once; roughly 5.8% is in the top ten.

The sequence came from a boy younger than two with tuberous sclerosis and intractable seizures. This chain uses TRBV27 with TRBJ1-4; 7 bases are shared with TRBD1. Sequencing was performed on peripheral blood, taken less than 6 months after surgery. This chain's CDR3 is CASAAGLTGLSEKLFF. The CDR3 nucleotides are TGTGCCAGCGCCGCAGGTTTGACAGGGTTAAGTGAAAAACTGTTTTTT.